This TCR beta chain emerged from a study of T cells in women clearing cervical HPV infection. Study-level information: HLA type stays a possible confounder, typing being limited. Points from the study as a whole: Richness plus V gene abundances separated cases from controls with AUC less than 0.9. CIN3+ cases had significantly higher TCR repertoire richness than controls, but evenness did not differ.

The V and J ends lost 4 bases and 5 bases respectively, with 14 bases between them. The CDR3 has 14 residues. Looked up from germline, CDR1 is SEHNR and CDR2 is FQNEAQ (reference sequence). As concerns this clone: Its target is not known. Read data end 3 residues before the CDR3 end; the end is taken from the germline J gene.

Assay used: immunoSEQ multiplex PCR; TCRdb lists only in-frame clones, some missing. This sample's table has 25,000 to 35,000 clones. The clonotype originates from a woman between 18 and 70 years old with a cervical HPV16 infection that either progressed to CIN3+ or cleared (not recorded which). The V gene is TRBV7-9, the J gene TRBJ1-1, with a weak D call TRBD1 (5 bases). Sequencing used blood buffy coat. The part of the CDR3 DNA that was read is TGTGCCAGCAGCTCGTACGGGGGGTGGACTGAA. Amino acid sequence: CASSSYGGWTE. Given in full, the CDR3 is CASSSYGGWTEAFF.